This T cell receptor beta chain was identified during a study of cytomegalovirus exposure and HLA in healthy donors. Study-wide background: The Caucasian-associated ancestry cluster contained about four fifths of the approximately 430 genotyped donors.

The PCR ran on 60 Vbeta and 13 Jbeta primers. Assay: immunoSEQ multiplex PCR; the TCRdb copy retains only in-frame clones and omits some. The table shows 200,000 to 250,000 clones, with almost 85% occurring only once. Concerning this clone: Its antigen is unidentified.

This CDR3 has 16 amino acids. Germline CDR1 and CDR2: SEHNR and FQNEAQ (reference sequence). Trimming shortened V by 4 bases and J by 7 bases, and 19 bases separated the two germline ends. General study findings and limits: Cytomegalovirus-associated status was assigned to about 150 TCR beta chains. A later analysis showed that HLA-associated TCR beta chains had undergone more clonal expansion than equally common others. Among the sequence variants, a highly shared cluster was likely an artifact of sequencing.

The rearrangement links TRBV7-9 to TRBJ1-4, with D possibly being TRBD1 (5 bases). Sequenced material: PBMCs. This sequence was found in a woman aged 40 to 50 in good health and CMV-seronegative. In nucleotides, the CDR3 is TGTGCCAGCAGCTCCGGCCCAGGGAGGGCTAGTGAAAAACTGTTTTTT. It yields the protein CASSSGPGRASEKLFF. Full variable domain (missing parts from reference TRBV7-9 and TRBJ1-4): DTGVSQNPRHKITKRGQNVTFRCDPISEHNRLYWYRQTLGQGPEFLTYFQNEAQLEKSRLLSDRFSAERPKGSFSTLEIQRTEQGDSAMYLCASSSGPGRASEKLFFGSGTQLSVL.